This entry features one TCR beta chain sequence. The target antigen is unknown. This may arise from a read error, as a much more abundant clone is one base away. This sample was taken from a study of T cells in Graves' hyperthyroidism and ophthalmopathy. Study-wide points: Peripheral blood also featured most of the thyroid clonotypes expanded above 0.001. The model foresaw ophthalmopathy a median roughly 6 months prior to onset.

Authors of the study amplified TCR beta CDR3 regions from RNA transcripts. Researchers ran a first-round RT-PCR on the TCR CDR3 using the HTBI primer set. TCRdb redid the calling of the multiplex PCR reads with MiXCR, one entry per CDR3 protein. The table has roughly 700,000 distinct CDR3 sequences, under 45% seen once. Germline lookup yields CDR1 KGHDR and CDR2 SFDVKD. CDR3 length: 14 residues. The V end lost 5 bases, the J end lost 4 bases, and 13 bases lay between the germline ends. Each patient was aged 18 to 65 and had newly diagnosed hyperthyroidism of under 2 months' duration. This TCR was recovered from a middle-aged woman with Graves' hyperthyroidism. V and J are TRBV24-1 and TRBJ1-1; D possibly corresponds to TRBD1 (5 bases). Sequenced material: blood. CDR3 nucleotide sequence: TGTGCCACCAGTGGTCCCCCAGGGACCACTGAAGCTTTCTTT. Residues: CATSGPPGTTEAFF.